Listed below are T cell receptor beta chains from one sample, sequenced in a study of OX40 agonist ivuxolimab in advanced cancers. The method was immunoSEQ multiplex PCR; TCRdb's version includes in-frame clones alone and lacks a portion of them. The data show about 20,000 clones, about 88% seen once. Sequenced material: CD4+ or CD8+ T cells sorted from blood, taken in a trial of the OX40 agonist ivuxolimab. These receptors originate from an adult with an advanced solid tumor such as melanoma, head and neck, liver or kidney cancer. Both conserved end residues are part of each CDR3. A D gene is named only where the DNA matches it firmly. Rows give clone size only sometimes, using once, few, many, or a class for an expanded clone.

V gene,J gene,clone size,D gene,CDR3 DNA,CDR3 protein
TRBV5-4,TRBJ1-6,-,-,TGTGCCAGCAGCCTCGCGGAGGGGAACTATAATTCACCCCTCCACTTT,CASSLAEGNYNSPLHF
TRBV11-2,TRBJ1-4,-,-,TGTGCCAGCAGCCCCAGAAATGTAGGGGATGGGAATGAAAAACTGTTTTTT,CASSPRNVGDGNEKLFF
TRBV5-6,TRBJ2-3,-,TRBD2,TGTGCCAGCAGCTTCCCCTTGCGCAGCGGGGGCACAGATACGCAGTATTTT,CASSFPLRSGGTDTQYF
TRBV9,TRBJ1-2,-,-,TGTGCCAGCAGTTTCACGGTGAACTATGGCTACACCTTC,CASSFTVNYGYTF
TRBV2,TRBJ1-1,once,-,TGTGCCAGCAGTTGGGGGAAGAACACTGACGCTTTCTTT,CASSWGKNTDAFF
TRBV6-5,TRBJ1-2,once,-,TGTGCCAGCAGTTACGGGGGGCGCGATGGCTACACCTTC,CASSYGGRDGYTF
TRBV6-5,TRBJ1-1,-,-,TGTGCCAGCAGTTACGGTATGGGGTCAGGGACTGAAGCTTTCTTT,CASSYGMGSGTEAFF
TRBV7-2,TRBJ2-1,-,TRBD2,TGTGCCAGCAGCCCTAGCGGGGGTTCCTACAATGAGCAGTTCTTC,CASSPSGGSYNEQFF
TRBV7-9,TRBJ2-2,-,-,TGTGCCAGCAGCTCGCCCAGTAGGGGCGCTCTCGCCGGGGAGCTGTTTTTT,CASSSPSRGALAGELFF
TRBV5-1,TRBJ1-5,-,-,TGCGCCAGCAGCCCCACCGGGCTCGCTTATAGCAATCAGCCCCAGCATTTT,CASSPTGLAYSNQPQHF
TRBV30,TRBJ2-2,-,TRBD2,TGTGCCCTTAGGACTAGCGGGACGAACACCGGGGAGCTGTTTTTT,CALRTSGTNTGELFF
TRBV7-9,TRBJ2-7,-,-,TGTGCCAGCAGCCCCCTGGGGGCCTACGAGCAGTACTTC,CASSPLGAYEQYF
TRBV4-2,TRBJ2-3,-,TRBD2,TGTGCCAGCAGCCAAGTCGGGACTAGTTCGGGAGATACGCAGTATTTT,CASSQVGTSSGDTQYF
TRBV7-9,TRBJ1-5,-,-,TGTGCCAGCAGCTTAGGGGGACGCAATCAGCCCCAGCATTTT,CASSLGGRNQPQHF
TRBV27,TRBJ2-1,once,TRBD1,TGTGCCAGCAGTTTCTTCCCCCCCGAACGACAGGGGGCCTACAATGAGCAGTTCTTC,CASSFFPPERQGAYNEQFF
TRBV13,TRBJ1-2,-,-,TGTGCCAGCAGCTTAAGGATGGAGGGAGGTGGCTACACCTTC,CASSLRMEGGGYTF
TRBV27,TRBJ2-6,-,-,TGTGCCAGCAGCCAGGGGCTCCCTGGGGCCAACGTCCTGACTTTC,CASSQGLPGANVLTF
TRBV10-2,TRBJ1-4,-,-,TGCGCCAGCAGTGAGTCGTGGCGAAATTCGGCCGAAAAACTGTTTTTT,CASSESWRNSAEKLFF
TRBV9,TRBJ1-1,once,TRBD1,TGTGCCAGCAGCGTAGCTAGGGTACAGGGGTTGAACACTGAAGCTTTCTTT,CASSVARVQGLNTEAFF
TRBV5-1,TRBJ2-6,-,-,TGCGCCAGCAGCTTCTTTTCGGGACTCCGGGGCTCGGGGCCTGGGGCCAACGTCCTGACTTTC,CASSFFSGLRGSGPGANVLTF
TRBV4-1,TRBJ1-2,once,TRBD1,TGCGCCAGCACCTCAGCGACAGGGGCTGGCTACACCTTC,CASTSATGAGYTF
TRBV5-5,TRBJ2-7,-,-,TGTGCCAGCAGCCCCACCAGGGGGGACTACGAGCAGTACTTC,CASSPTRGDYEQYF
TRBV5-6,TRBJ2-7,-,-,TGTGCCAGCAGCTTGGGGGGAAACCCCTACGAGCAGTACTTC,CASSLGGNPYEQYF
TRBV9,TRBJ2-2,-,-,TGTGCCAGCAGCAGTGGGTGGGGGTATGGCACCGGGGAGCTGTTTTTT,CASSSGWGYGTGELFF
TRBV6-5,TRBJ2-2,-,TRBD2,TGTGCCAGCAGTTCGGACGGGGGGGCGAACACCGGGGAGCTGTTTTTT,CASSSDGGANTGELFF
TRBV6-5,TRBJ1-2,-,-,TGTGCCAGCAGTTACTCGCCTTTGGATGGCTACACCTTC,CASSYSPLDGYTF
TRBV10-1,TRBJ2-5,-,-,TGCGCCAGCAGTGAGTCGGTAGGGCTCCAAGAGACCCAGTACTTC,CASSESVGLQETQYF
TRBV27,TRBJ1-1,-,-,TGTGCCAGCAGTCTTGGACGGAACACTGAAGCTTTCTTT,CASSLGRNTEAFF
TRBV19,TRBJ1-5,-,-,TGTGCCAGTAGTACAAGCCAGGGATTCTATAGCAATCAGCCCCAGCATTTT,CASSTSQGFYSNQPQHF